This T cell receptor (beta chain) is drawn from a study of identical twins (dated by TCRdb to the mid-2010s). At the level of the whole study: The study deep-sequenced TCR alpha and beta repertoires from monozygotic twins, unrelated adults of various ages and cord blood to test whether fetal clonotypes persist. To rule out contamination, the twin experiments were replicated at different times with different library preparation protocols.

Receptor libraries were prepared by 5' RACE. For sequencing, an Illumina HiSeq 2000 was employed. A universal primer binding site was introduced by template switching, and a unique molecular identifier was present in the final cDNA, enabling accurate counting of TCR cDNA molecules. Specific primers in the conserved constant-segment region were used to synthesize first-strand cDNA for the TCR alpha and beta chains. To control for contamination, each cDNA library was double barcoded with a SMART-Mk sample barcode plus Illumina barcodes. TruSeq adapter sequences, together with Illumina sample barcodes, were added in two successive PCR steps. Sequencing of the TCR alpha and beta cDNA libraries was done on the Illumina HiSeq platform using custom primers. On the authors' methods: Raw reads were processed with MiGEC to extract unique molecular identifiers, and MiXCR was used to determine CDR3 positions. For each individual, recombination models were inferred using an EM algorithm with the repgenHMM and IGoR tools. The tcR package in R was used for shared clonotype analysis, with sharing normalized by the product of cloneset sizes. To study raw recombination without the effects of thymic and clonal selection, out-of-frame nonproductive sequences were analyzed. Using fastp at Q25 and MiXCR, TCRdb reprocessed the public reads and kept productive beta chains. Under each unique CDR3 protein, matching rows form one entry showing the most common genes and DNA. TCRdb, rather than the study authors, made the V and J calls. The sample table lists 200,000 to 250,000 distinct CDR3 sequences, around 8% of them with a count of one. The ten largest clones add up to 1.9% of the sample.

V is trimmed back by 6 bases and J by 0 bases, and the junction contains 4 bases that no gene match accounts for. The CDR3 numbers 15 residues from cysteine through phenylalanine. Left in the record is the CDR3 DNA by itself, 45 bases read in frame from the first base. Sequences SNHLY (CDR1) and FYNNEI (CDR2) are obtained from the germline V gene. All donors were healthy Caucasians. Three pairs of female monozygotic twins, all aged roughly 18 to 30 years, made up the twin cohort. Miltenyi CD45RO+ enrichment and human naive T-cell isolation kits were used to isolate memory (CD45RO+) and naive T cells from PBMC. General study outcomes and caveats: Because the same donors could not be followed over many years, the conclusions relied on cross-sectional statistical analysis. Recombination models systematically underestimated out-of-frame TCR alpha sharing in monozygotic twins but agreed with sharing between unrelated individuals. The excess sharing between twins in beta out-of-frame sequences was weaker because fewer shared sequences reduced the signal-to-noise ratio. Abundant cord blood beta clonotypes carried fewer insertions; young adult naive repertoires showed a weaker similar trend, while memory repertoires showed none. Out-of-frame TCR alpha sequences shared between twins showed an excess of low generation-probability sequences compared with coincidental sharing between unrelated individuals. Zero-insertion analyses could be partly confounded by invariant T cells such as MAIT and iNKT, although diverse VJ usage argued against such confounding for most clonotypes.

The sample holds many counts of this clonotype. Its antigen remains unidentified. It has no much larger one-base neighbor in the sample; base qualities were not kept. This sample also belongs to another study, concerning yellow fever vaccine responses in identical twins. In that second paper, the authors write: According to the authors, in identical twins the way T cells responded to vaccination appeared partly convergent and partly personalized. The study precisely tracked vaccine-responding T cell clones in identical twins.

This sequence originates from a young woman in good health. The sample comprised memory (CD45RO+) T cells sorted from blood. In the paper's terms, the cell subset or site label means: CD45RO+ enriched T cells. The V and J genes are TRBV2 and TRBJ2-1, and 8 junction bases match TRBD2. The CDR3: CASSLLAVSYNEQFF. The nucleotides are TGTGCCAGCAGCCTACTAGCGGTCTCCTACAATGAGCAGTTCTTC. With the portions outside the CDR3 filled from the reference TRBV2 and TRBJ2-1 genes, the complete variable region becomes EPEVTQTPSHQVTQMGQEVILRCVPISNHLYFYWYRQILGQKVEFLVSFYNNEISEKSEIFDDQFSVERPDGSNFTLKIRSTKLEDSAMYFCASSLLAVSYNEQFFGPGTRLTVL.